One TCR beta chain is described in this entry. This clone is categorized as large (0.1 to 1%). No qualities accompany the bases; no much larger clone lies one base away. The sample contains more than one DNA sequence encoding this CDR3. For TCR profiling, total RNA from no fewer than 8,000 sorted tetramer+ CD8 T cells was reverse transcribed into cDNA. PCR with primers that anneal to V and J regions amplified CDR3 regions and added unique molecular identifiers to track templates. Profiling of the TCRalpha and TCRbeta chains was done on the immunoSEQ platform, including the sequencing and error-correction standards of that platform. In the authors' own workflow: Clonal copy numbers were corrected for sequencing and PCR errors, and IMGT conventions were followed to define CDR3s. Analysis was restricted to productive rearrangements and performed with immunoSEQ Analyzer versions 2.0 and 3.0, while gene-pairing frequencies underwent further processing in Microsoft Excel. Circos plots were used to visualize V-J pairings, and MEME together with a custom motifSearch program was used to find CDR3 motifs. The probability of generation of TCR sequences was calculated using the OLGA algorithm. Clonotypes found at both visits were termed persistent, clonotypes found only in the acute phase were termed nonpersistent, and clonotypes found only at convalescence were termed de novo. A public TCR was defined as an amino acid clonotype used by more than one donor. This is the immuneACCESS table as TCRdb keeps it, with only in-frame sequences that have V and J called. A part of the clones is gone; compared with another copy, unresolved V genes explain less than half, and the rest is unexplained. The DNA was the basis for D and trimming; V, J and clone size are from that table. The table for this sample lists over a thousand clones; roughly 25% of them were counted only once. The ten largest clonotypes hold 30% to 40% of the sample.

CDR1 and CDR2 (LNHNV, YYDKDF) derive from the germline V gene (reference sequence). The CDR3, from cysteine to phenylalanine, totals 14 residues. Only the CDR3 portion is preserved as DNA: 42 bases, with reading frame beginning at the first base. V loses 6 bases, J loses 2 bases, and the germline ends lie 10 bases apart. This entry comes from a study of blood T cell repertoires in acute mononucleosis (dated by TCRdb to 2020 to 2022). At the level of the whole study: To capture the memory response, convalescent samples were obtained between 5 and 8 months after the acute presentation. The mean EBV load in blood was approximately 4 log10 genome copies per million B cells during acute infection, compared with 2.6 at convalescence.

Study-level results and caveats: In TCR repertoire selection for BRLF1 (YVL-BR), TCRalpha CDR3 motifs took on a dominant role, whereas TCRbeta played only a minimal one. Only roughly 9.6% of unique acute clonotypes persisted into convalescence, yet these made up most of the response; new diverse de novo clonotypes seemingly replaced the rest. The low acute-to-convalescent clonotype overlap might be partly explained by sampling error, because only a fraction of each donor's blood was analyzed. With only a few donors in the cohort, group averages were based on very few individuals.

The sample's time point, from its label and the paper: convalescence about 6 months (5-8 months) after acute presentation (visit 7). Over primary infection, the study followed CD8 T cell responses to two immunodominant EBV epitopes: BRLF1 109 (YVL-BR) and BMLF1 280 (GLC-BM). Primary EBV infection was taken to be indicated by a positive serum heterophile antibody test and EBV viral capsid antigen-specific IgM. Magnetic positive selection (MACS) was first used to enrich total CD8 T cells from PBMCs. Live CD3+ CD8+ tetramer+ cells were sorted on a FACSAria III to over 95% purity. Cells were sorted with a PE-conjugated tetramer loaded with the BRLF1 109-117 peptide. TCR repertoires of EBV epitope-specific CD8 T cells were deep-sequenced directly ex vivo after tetramer sorting, at acute infection and at convalescence. The donors were a few individuals between roughly 18 and 29 years old who had clinical acute infectious mononucleosis along with laboratory evidence of primary EBV infection. Heparinized peripheral blood was drawn at clinical presentation with mononucleosis symptoms and again about 6 months later. Ficoll-Paque density gradient centrifugation was used to isolate PBMCs.

The sequence derives from a woman aged 18-29 years with infectious mononucleosis caused by EBV. Material: EBV YVL epitope tetramer+ CD8+ T cells sorted from PBMCs, obtained during convalescence from infectious mononucleosis. The meaning of the sample's cell subset or site label: CD8 T cells binding a tetramer with EBV BRLF1 109-117 peptide (YVL-BR). The sequence joins TRBV15 to TRBJ2-2, and TRBD1 may be the D gene, going by 5 matching bases. At the DNA level, the sequence is TGTGCCACCAGGATCCAGGGAAACACCGGGGAGCTGTTTTTT. This gives the protein CATRIQGNTGELFF.